This T cell receptor (beta chain) was obtained from a study of blood T cells in healthy people across ages. Collection of 9.5 to 10 milliliters of peripheral blood was performed for each donor. For the second PCR, which ran for roughly 6 to 12 cycles, a sample-barcoded 5' primer and a J-beta primer mix were used. Every sample gave at least 2.5 million paired-end reads containing CDR3. In TCRdb, the 5' RACE reads were re-called with MiXCR into one record per CDR3 protein. The table includes over 450,000 distinct CDR3 sequences, around 24% detected once. This clonotype turned up a few times. The V and J ends lost 5 bases and 15 bases, in that order; junction bases with no gene match: 7. Germline lookup yields CDR1 SGHVS and CDR2 FNYEAQ. The CDR3 has 12 residues. The same sample was also used in a study of T cells of mothers and their children. Per that study: In this cohort, donors were a few healthy Caucasian mothers plus their six children. The study found thymic selection shapes TCR recombination output similarly in related and unrelated pairs.

The source of this sequence is a boy aged 10-17 years in good health. The specimen sequenced was blood. V usage is TRBV7-6 and J usage is TRBJ2-6; 7 bases agree with TRBD1. CDR3 residues: CASSATGFGLTF. In DNA, the CDR3 is TGTGCCAGCAGCGCGACAGGGTTTGGCCTGACTTTC.